Following are 10 T cell receptor beta chains from one sample sequenced in a study of PD-1 blockade in classical Hodgkin lymphoma. Libraries were prepared by immunoSEQ multiplex PCR; TCRdb keeps only in-frame clonotypes and omits some of them. The top ten hold roughly 0.24% of the sample, which has about 35,000 clones, around 90% seen once. All patients relapsed after autologous stem cell transplantation, and brentuximab vedotin exposure varied. Using magnetic negative selection, the CD4+ T cells were separated out of thawed PBMCs. The sample in question was CD4+ T cells from blood, obtained at baseline. These receptor sequences come from a human donor with classical Hodgkin lymphoma.

This chain joins TRBV30 and TRBJ1-2; D unresolved. V was pared by 0 bases and J by 6 bases, with 11 bases between. The CDR3 extends over 13 amino acids. The germline gives CDR1 GTSNPN, CDR2 SVGIG (reference sequence). The CDR3 DNA reads TGTGCCTGGAGTGTGCGGGGAGTGGATGGCTACACCTTC. Protein: CAWSVRGVDGYTF.

The V and J genes are TRBV6-5 and TRBJ2-1; 9 bases agree with TRBD2. CDR1 and CDR2 from the germline V gene are MNHEY and SVGAGI. The CDR3 contains 16 residues. V was clipped by 0 bases and J by 8 bases; unmatched bases: 8. Written as DNA, the CDR3 is TGTGCCAGCAGTTACTCACTGCGGGAGGGAAGCCATGAGCAGTTCTTC. Protein: CASSYSLREGSHEQFF.

The rearrangement links TRBV2 to TRBJ2-3, with 9 positions matching TRBD2. Looked up from germline, CDR1 is SNHLY and CDR2 is FYNNEI. V shed 5 bases and J 0 bases; nucleotides not matched to a gene: 3. The length of the CDR3 is 15 residues. CDR3 residues: CASSPSGISTDTQYF. The DNA for the CDR3 is TGTGCCAGCAGTCCTAGCGGGATTAGCACAGATACGCAGTATTTT.

This chain links TRBV7-9 with TRBJ2-1, with TRBD2 matching 7 bases. There are 15 residues in the CDR3. The V and J ends lost 5 bases and 0 bases, in that order; junction bases with no gene match: 4. Germline V CDR1 and CDR2: SEHNR, FQNEAQ (reference sequence). DNA of the CDR3: TGTGCCAGCAGCCCCGGGAGGAGCTCCTACAATGAGCAGTTCTTC. Translated, it gives CASSPGRSSYNEQFF.

The rearrangement links TRBV12-5 to TRBJ2-7; 13 bases fit TRBD2. The trim removed 5 bases at V and 10 bases at J, leaving 5 bases unmatched. The CDR3 length is 13 residues. The germline V gene has CDR1 LGHNT and CDR2 FRNRAP. The CDR3 sequence: CASGLGTSGVQYF. In nucleotides, the CDR3 is TGTGCTAGTGGTCTCGGGACTAGCGGGGTTCAGTACTTC.

This chain uses TRBV19 with TRBJ2-5, with unresolved D. Trimming pared 9 bases from V and 3 bases from J, leaving 14 bases between. The CDR3 contains 13 residues. In germline, CDR1 is LNHDA, CDR2 SQIVND (reference sequence). The CDR3 region is CASRRVAEETQYF. The DNA of the CDR3 is TGTGCCAGCCGGCGAGTAGCTGAAGAGACCCAGTACTTC.

J is TRBJ2-2 and V is TRBV5-1; 7 bases agree with TRBD1. CDR3 length equals 18 residues. J was trimmed by 4 bases and V by 1 base; bases with no gene match: 13. Germline lookup yields CDR1 SGHRS and CDR2 YFSETQ. This chain's CDR3 is CASSLRGATGSGTGELFF. The CDR3 DNA sequence: TGCGCCAGCAGCTTGAGAGGCGCGACAGGGTCGGGCACCGGGGAGCTGTTTTTT.

The chain links TRBV7-2 to TRBJ2-3; TRBD2 matches 9 bases. CDR1 and CDR2 (germline): SGHTA, FQGNSA. Germline trimming cut 2 bases from V and 4 bases from J; bases unmatched to any gene: 7. The CDR3 has 16 amino acids. The CDR3 is CASSLSAGGGADTQYF. For the CDR3, the DNA is TGTGCCAGCAGCTTATCCGCGGGAGGGGGGGCAGATACGCAGTATTTT.

This chain joins TRBV30 and TRBJ1-2; D perhaps matches TRBD1 (5 bases). CDR3 length equals 12 residues. V lost 3 bases, J lost 5 bases, and 10 bases lay in between. The germline V gene has CDR1 GTSNPN and CDR2 SVGIG (reference sequence). DNA of the CDR3: TGTGCCTGGAGGACAGAACTTTATGGCTACACCTTC. It specifies CAWRTELYGYTF.

V and J are TRBV7-9 and TRBJ2-1; 15 bases align to TRBD2. Looked up from germline, CDR1 is SEHNR and CDR2 is FQNEAQ (reference sequence). Trimming removed 4 bases from V and 10 bases from J; junction bases left unmatched: 8. The CDR3 consists of 16 residues. The DNA for the CDR3 is TGTGCCAGCAGCTGGGGACTAGCGGGAGGAGTAGTCGAGCAGTTCTTC. As protein: CASSWGLAGGVVEQFF.